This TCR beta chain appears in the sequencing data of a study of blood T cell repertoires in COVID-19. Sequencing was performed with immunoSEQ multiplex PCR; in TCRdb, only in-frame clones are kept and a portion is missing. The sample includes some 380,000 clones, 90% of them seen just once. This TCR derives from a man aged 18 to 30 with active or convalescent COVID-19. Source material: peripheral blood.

The DNA of the CDR3 is TGTGCCACCAGTGATTCCGGGATGGGAGAAAACATTCAGTACTTC. Translated: CATSDSGMGENIQYF. The chain links TRBV24-1 to TRBJ2-4, with D maybe TRBD2 (5 bases). The CDR3 totals 15 residues. Trimming left V 2 bases short and J 5 bases short, with 12 bases between. Germline CDR1 and CDR2: KGHDR and SFDVKD.